Listed below are T cell receptor beta chains from one sample, sequenced in a study of cytomegalovirus exposure and HLA in healthy donors. Repertoires were generated with immunoSEQ multiplex PCR, while TCRdb's copy carries only in-frame clones and drops some. The data contain some 120,000 clones, 80% of them singletons. The specimen sequenced was PBMCs. These receptors all come from a human donor in good health. Each CDR3 is given without its conserved first and last residue. Each record gives: V gene, J gene, D gene, CDR3 protein. The D gene is left open where the match is weak.

TRBV6-5	TRBJ2-3	TRBD2	ASSYVRGGRDTQY
TRBV10-2	TRBJ1-1	NA	ASRYPGGGAF
TRBV6-6	TRBJ1-4	TRBD1	ASSWGQGQEKLF
TRBV6-6	TRBJ2-7	TRBD1	ASSRTGGIYEQY
TRBV19	TRBJ1-5	TRBD1	ASRRDRGNNQPQH
TRBV5-1	TRBJ2-5	TRBD2	ASSLSGGEETQY
TRBV10-1	TRBJ1-1	TRBD1	ASSEGTDTEAF
TRBV7-6	TRBJ2-5	TRBD2	ASSSNSGEETQY
TRBV2	TRBJ2-5	NA	ASSDRGQKETQY
TRBV5-8	TRBJ1-2	NA	ASSFVYGYT
TRBV18	TRBJ2-7	NA	ASWSTESYEQY
TRBV2	TRBJ2-7	NA	ASSEAVGSYEQY
TRBV5-6	TRBJ2-1	NA	ASSSMGRGNRLNEQF
TRBV18	TRBJ1-4	NA	ASSLTPTGWEEKLF
TRBV27	TRBJ1-6	TRBD1	ASTGTGGFSPLH
TRBV11-3	TRBJ2-5	NA	ASSEGRPQETQY
TRBV5-1	TRBJ1-5	NA	ASSRGGVGPQH